The 7 T cell receptor beta chains presented below share a single source sample, sequenced in a study of T cell repertoires in cytomegalovirus infection (dated by TCRdb to about 2019). The meaning of the sample's treatment or condition label: in vitro stimulation with specific CMV peptide epitopes to enrich CMV-specific T cells. The sequencer listed for this sample is Illumina HiSeq 1500. TCRdb passed the public sequencing reads through fastp at Q25 and MiXCR, retaining productive beta sequences. Rows are unified per CDR3 protein, each entry keeping the most common DNA and genes. Here the sample has 700,000 to 900,000 distinct CDR3 sequences; almost 30% occur a single time. The top ten clonotypes cover 13% of the sample. Their antigens remain unidentified. Sample: cultured CD8+ T cells from PBMCs, taken from culture after CMV antigen stimulation. The receptors come from a human donor in good health (CMV status not recorded). Some clones in this sample may be carry-over from other donors' samples.

J is TRBJ2-6 and V is TRBV7-6; unclear D gene. This CDR3 has 14 residues. The germline V gene encodes CDR1 SGHVS and CDR2 FNYEAQ. Between the trimmed V and J ends, which lost 5 bases and 0 bases, there was a span of 5 bases. CDR3 loop: CASSMDSGANVLTF. As DNA, the CDR3 is TGTGCCAGCAGCATGGACTCTGGGGCCAACGTCCTGACTTTC.

The sample holds many counts of this clonotype. The chain combines TRBV7-2 with TRBJ1-1; the D is unclear. The CDR3 is 15 residues long. V was cut by 1 base and J by 0 bases, with 9 bases left in between. CDR1 is SGHTA, CDR2 FQGNSA, per germline. CDR3 residues: CASSLEPGLNTEAFF. The CDR3 nucleotides are TGTGCCAGCAGCTTAGAGCCGGGCTTGAACACTGAAGCTTTCTTT.

This clonotype was seen a handful of times. The V call is TRBV5-1, the J call TRBJ1-1; perhaps TRBD1 as D (5 bases). Trimming removed 6 bases from V and 1 base from J, with 13 bases in between. The germline V gene encodes CDR1 SGHRS and CDR2 YFSETQ. This CDR3 spans 14 amino acids. The CDR3 loop is CASTSGARNTEAFF. The CDR3 DNA sequence: TGCGCCAGCACCTCCGGGGCGAGGAACACTGAAGCTTTCTTT.

The chain combines TRBV18 with TRBJ2-7; D might be TRBD1 (5 bases). Trimming pared 3 bases from V and 2 bases from J, leaving 11 bases between. CDR3 size: 14 residues. Germline CDR1 reads KGHSH; CDR2 reads LQKENI. DNA for the CDR3: TGTGCCAGCTCACCCGCAGGGAAAACCTACGAGCAGTACTTC. As protein: CASSPAGKTYEQYF.

Turning to this clonotype: One end of the junction fails to match germline, which may point to a read error. The gene calls are TRBV12-3 or TRBV12-4 and TRBJ2-1; the D is unclear. This CDR3 is built from 16 residues. The CDR3 spells CASSLPGPTSYNGQFF. For the CDR3, the DNA is TGTGCCAGCAGTCTCCCCGGGCCGACCTCCTACAATGGGCAGTTCTTC.

This rearrangement joins TRBV6-8 to TRBJ2-3; no firm D call. CDR3 size: 14 residues. V was pared by 6 bases and J by 4 bases, with 14 bases between. The germline V gene encodes CDR1 MNHGY and CDR2 SAAAGT. Here the CDR3 reads CASRTRSRPDTQYF. Here the CDR3 DNA reads TGTGCCAGCAGGACCAGAAGTCGCCCAGATACGCAGTATTTT.

The sample holds many counts of this clonotype. This sequence joins TRBV11-2 and TRBJ2-1; D unresolved. Germline CDR1 SGHAT, CDR2 FQNNGV. Trimming removed 5 bases at V and 5 bases at J, with 16 bases between. This CDR3 contains 15 residues. The CDR3 bases are TGTGCCAGCAGCGACCGACAAAGCCTTAACAATGAGCAGTTCTTC. It is translated as CASSDRQSLNNEQFF.